The 13 T cell receptor beta chains below were found in one sample sequenced in a study of blood T cell repertoires in COVID-19. Here immunoSEQ multiplex PCR was the method, and the copy in TCRdb shows in-frame clones only, minus some. Among some 200,000 clones listed, around 81% were seen once. The material sequenced was PBMCs or T cells enriched from blood (not recorded which). The receptors were sampled from a woman aged 40-49 years with acute COVID-19.

The genes are TRBV9 and TRBJ2-2; tentatively, D is TRBD1 (5 bases). Per the germline V gene, CDR1 is SGDLS and CDR2 is YYNGEE. The CDR3 totals 13 residues. V gave up 4 bases and J gave up 8 bases, with 12 bases separating them. CDR3 DNA: TGTGCCAGCAGCTCCCAGGGTTCAGGGGAGCTGTTTTTT. Translation: CASSSQGSGELFF.

This clone has only one observation. The genes are TRBV6-1 and TRBJ1-2; a possible D gene is TRBD1 (6 bases). The CDR3 contains 18 residues. V dropped 6 bases and J dropped 4 bases, with 27 bases sitting between them. Germline V gives CDR1 MNHNS, CDR2 SASEGT. This CDR3 is CASRESGGLGLDSYGYTF. In DNA, the CDR3 is TGTGCCAGCAGAGAATCTGGGGGCCTGGGCTTGGATAGCTATGGCTACACCTTC.

The chain joins TRBV19 to TRBJ2-1; TRBD1 is a possible D gene (5 bases). Trimming took 6 bases from V and 6 from J, leaving 18 bases between them. The V gene's germline CDR1 is LNHDA and CDR2 SQIVND (reference sequence). The CDR3 loop spans 15 amino acids. DNA of the CDR3: TGTGCCAGTAGGCAAAACAGGTCTCCGGGCAATGAGCAGTTCTTC. Translating gives CASRQNRSPGNEQFF.

The V and J genes are TRBV28 and TRBJ2-7; TRBD1 aligns across 9 bases. Germline values: CDR1 MDHEN, CDR2 SYDVKM. After removal of 7 bases from V and 0 bases from J, the junction contained 7 bases not matched to a gene. This CDR3 comprises 15 residues. The CDR3 sequence is CASTLQGAPSYEQYF. Here the CDR3 DNA reads TGTGCCAGCACCCTACAGGGGGCCCCCTCCTACGAGCAGTACTTC.

J is TRBJ2-1 and V is TRBV4-2; D remains unclear. Germline V CDR1 and CDR2: LGHNA, YNFKEQ. Trimming shortened V by 4 bases and J by 5 bases, and 18 bases separated the two germline ends. The CDR3 contains 16 residues. The chain's CDR3 is CASSPLTVVGHNEQFF. CDR3 nucleotides: TGTGCCAGCAGCCCCTTAACAGTAGTGGGCCACAATGAGCAGTTCTTC.

Worth noting for this clone: A clone one base away is much larger, so this may be a read error. This chain links TRBV2 with TRBJ1-2; D is uncertain. Per the germline V gene, CDR1 is SNHLY and CDR2 is FYNNEI. Trimming removed 5 bases from V and 0 bases from J, with 4 bases in between. The CDR3 spans 12 residues. CDR3 in DNA: TGTGCCAGCAGTCCAACTAACTATGGCTACACCTTC. As protein: CASSPTNYGYTF.

The chain is built from TRBV27 and TRBJ1-5, with TRBD1 matching 10 bases. Unmatched junction bases numbered 13, after V lost 3 bases and J lost 5 bases. The CDR3 spans 18 residues. The germline gives CDR1 MNHEY, CDR2 SMNVEV (reference sequence). The CDR3 loop is CASSFVSSGQGPYQPQHF. The CDR3 DNA reads TGTGCCAGCAGTTTTGTTTCATCGGGACAGGGGCCTTATCAGCCCCAGCATTTT.

The V and J genes are TRBV25-1 and TRBJ1-2, with TRBD1 identical over 7 bases. In germline, CDR1 is MGHDK, CDR2 SYGVNS. V gave up 6 bases and J gave up 4 bases; unmatched junction bases: 5. CDR3 length equals 13 residues. CDR3 nucleotides: TGTGCCAGCAGGGAACAGGGGAGCTATGGCTACACCTTC. This translates into CASREQGSYGYTF.

V is TRBV3-1 (or the pseudogene TRBV3-2) and J is TRBJ2-7; 7 bases align to TRBD2. The CDR3 sequence is 17 residues long. Germline CDR1 is LGHDT and CDR2 is YNNKEL (reference sequence). V gave up 1 base and J gave up 3 bases; unmatched junction bases: 12. The CDR3 coding sequence is TGTGCCAGCAGCCAAGGTCCCCGGGGCGGGAGAATCTACGAGCAGTACTTC. Translated, it gives CASSQGPRGGRIYEQYF.

This rearrangement joins TRBV28 to TRBJ1-1; tentatively, D is TRBD1 (6 bases). V was trimmed by 6 bases and J by 3 bases, leaving 20 bases between them. Germline loops: CDR1 MDHEN, CDR2 SYDVKM. The CDR3 is 16 amino acids. The CDR3 loop reads CASSPLTWTEYTEAFF. The CDR3 bases are TGTGCCAGCAGCCCTCTGACATGGACAGAGTACACTGAAGCTTTCTTT. The entire variable domain, with the rest obtained from reference TRBV28 and TRBJ1-1, is as follows: DVKVTQSSRYLVKRTGEKVFLECVQDMDHENMFWYRQDPGLGLRLIYFSYDVKMKEKGDIPEGYSVSREKKERFSLILESASTNQTSMYLCASSPLTWTEYTEAFFGQGTRLTVV.

The rearrangement links TRBV11-3 to TRBJ2-1, with 12 nucleotides matching TRBD2. The J segment lost 2 bases and the V segment lost 0 bases, leaving 2 bases of the junction unmatched. There are 17 residues in the CDR3. Germline CDR1 and CDR2: SGHNT and YENEEA. This CDR3 reads CASSLESSGGAYNEQFF. The CDR3 region has the DNA TGTGCCAGCAGCTTAGAGTCTAGCGGGGGGGCCTACAATGAGCAGTTCTTC.

The V call is TRBV27, the J call TRBJ1-4; D is unclear. The V gene lost 6 bases and the J gene lost 8 bases, with 19 bases spanning the gap. There are 15 residues in the CDR3. Germline V gene sequence: CDR1 MNHEY, CDR2 SMNVEV (reference sequence). CDR3 in amino acids: CASSPGQAVTEKLFF. The CDR3 bases are TGTGCCAGCAGCCCTGGGCAGGCTGTGACAGAAAAACTGTTTTTT.

This CDR3 reads CASDQAGGRNEQFF. In DNA, the CDR3 is TGTGCCAGTGACCAAGCGGGGGGGCGGAATGAGCAGTTCTTC. V and J are TRBV2 and TRBJ2-1; 10 bases line up with TRBD2. CDR1 and CDR2 (germline): SNHLY, FYNNEI. This CDR3 is built from 14 residues. V gave up 9 bases and J gave up 7 bases; unmatched junction bases: 9.